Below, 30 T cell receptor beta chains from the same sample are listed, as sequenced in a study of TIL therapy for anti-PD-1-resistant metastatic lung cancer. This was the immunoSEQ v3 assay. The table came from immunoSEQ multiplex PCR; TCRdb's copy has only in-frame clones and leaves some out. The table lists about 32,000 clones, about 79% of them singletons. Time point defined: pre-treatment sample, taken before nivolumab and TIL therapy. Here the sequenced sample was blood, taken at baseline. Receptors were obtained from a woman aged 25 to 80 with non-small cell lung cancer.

In DNA, the CDR3 is TGTGCCAGTAGTATAGATACAGGGAGGAATCAGCCCCAGCATTTT. Amino acids: CASSIDTGRNQPQHF. J is TRBJ1-5 and V is TRBV19; D possibly corresponds to TRBD1 (6 bases). Deletions cut 0 bases from V and 4 bases from J, with 10 bases between. The length of the CDR3 is 15 residues. Germline CDR1 LNHDA, CDR2 SQIVND (reference sequence). Using reference TRBV19 and TRBJ1-5 for the parts outside the CDR3, the full variable domain is DGGITQSPKYLFRKEGQNVTLSCEQNLNHDAMYWYRQDPGQGLRLIYYSQIVNDFQKGDIAEGYSVSREKKESFPLTVTSAQKNPTAFYLCASSIDTGRNQPQHFGDGTRLSIL.

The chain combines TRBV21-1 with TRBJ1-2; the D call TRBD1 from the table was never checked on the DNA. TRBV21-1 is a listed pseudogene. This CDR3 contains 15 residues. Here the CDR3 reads CASSKARQGNYGYTF. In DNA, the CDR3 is TGTGCCAGCAGCAAAGCGAGGCAGGGAAACTATGGCTACACCTTC.

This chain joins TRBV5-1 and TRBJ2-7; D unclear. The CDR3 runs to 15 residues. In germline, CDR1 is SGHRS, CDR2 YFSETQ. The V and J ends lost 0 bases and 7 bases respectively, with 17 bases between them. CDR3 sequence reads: CASSLDSDPRLEQYF. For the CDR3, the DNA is TGCGCCAGCAGCTTGGATTCGGACCCGAGGTTGGAGCAGTACTTC. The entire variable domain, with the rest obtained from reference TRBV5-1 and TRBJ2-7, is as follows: KAGVTQTPRYLIKTRGQQVTLSCSPISGHRSVSWYQQTPGQGLQFLFEYFSETQRNKGNFPGRFSGRQFSNSRSEMNVSTLELGDSALYLCASSLDSDPRLEQYFGPGTRLTVT.

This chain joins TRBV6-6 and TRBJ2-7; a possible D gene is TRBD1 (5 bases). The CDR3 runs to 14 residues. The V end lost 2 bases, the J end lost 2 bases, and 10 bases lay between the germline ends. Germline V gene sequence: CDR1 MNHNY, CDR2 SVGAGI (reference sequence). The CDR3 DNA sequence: TGTGCCAGCAGTTACGTTCAAGGGGCCTACGAGCAGTACTTC. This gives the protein CASSYVQGAYEQYF.

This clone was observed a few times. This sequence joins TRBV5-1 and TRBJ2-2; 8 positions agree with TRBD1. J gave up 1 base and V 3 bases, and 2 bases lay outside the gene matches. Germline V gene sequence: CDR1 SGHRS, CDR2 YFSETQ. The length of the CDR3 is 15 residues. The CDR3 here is CASSSGQENTGELFF. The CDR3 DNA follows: TGCGCCAGCAGCTCGGGACAGGAGAACACCGGGGAGCTGTTTTTT.

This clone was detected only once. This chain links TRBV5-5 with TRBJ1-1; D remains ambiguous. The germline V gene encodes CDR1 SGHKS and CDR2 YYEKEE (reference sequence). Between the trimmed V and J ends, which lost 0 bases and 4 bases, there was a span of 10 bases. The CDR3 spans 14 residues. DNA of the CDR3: TGTGCCAGCAGCTTGGGTGCGGCGGTCACTGAAGCTTTCTTT. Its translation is CASSLGAAVTEAFF.

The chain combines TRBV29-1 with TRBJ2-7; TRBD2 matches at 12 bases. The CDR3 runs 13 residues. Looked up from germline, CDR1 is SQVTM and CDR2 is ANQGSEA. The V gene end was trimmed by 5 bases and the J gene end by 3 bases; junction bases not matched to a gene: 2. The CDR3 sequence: CSVRTSGDYEQYF. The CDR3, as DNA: TGCAGCGTTAGGACTAGCGGGGACTACGAGCAGTACTTC.

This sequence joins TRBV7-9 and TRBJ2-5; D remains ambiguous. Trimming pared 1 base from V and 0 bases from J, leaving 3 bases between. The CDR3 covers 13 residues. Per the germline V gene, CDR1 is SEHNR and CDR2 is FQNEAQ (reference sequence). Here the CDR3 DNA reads TGTGCCAGCAGCTTAGAGGACCAAGAGACCCAGTACTTC. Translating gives CASSLEDQETQYF. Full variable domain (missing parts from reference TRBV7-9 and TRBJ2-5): DTGVSQNPRHKITKRGQNVTFRCDPISEHNRLYWYRQTLGQGPEFLTYFQNEAQLEKSRLLSDRFSAERPKGSFSTLEIQRTEQGDSAMYLCASSLEDQETQYFGPGTRLLVL.

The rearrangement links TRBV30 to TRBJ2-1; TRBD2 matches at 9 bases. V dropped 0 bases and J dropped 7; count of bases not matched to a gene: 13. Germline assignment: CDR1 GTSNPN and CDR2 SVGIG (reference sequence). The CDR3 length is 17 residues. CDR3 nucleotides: TGTGCCTGGAGTGTACGGGTAGCGGGAGTGAGTATTAATGAGCAGTTCTTC. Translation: CAWSVRVAGVSINEQFF.

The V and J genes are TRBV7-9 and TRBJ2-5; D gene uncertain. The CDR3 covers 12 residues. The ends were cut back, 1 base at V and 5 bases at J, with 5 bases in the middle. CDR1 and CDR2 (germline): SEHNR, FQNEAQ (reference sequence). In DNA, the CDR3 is TGTGCCAGCAGCTTAGGTCTGGAGACCCAGTACTTC. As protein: CASSLGLETQYF. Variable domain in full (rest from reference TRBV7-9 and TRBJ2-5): DTGVSQNPRHKITKRGQNVTFRCDPISEHNRLYWYRQTLGQGPEFLTYFQNEAQLEKSRLLSDRFSAERPKGSFSTLEIQRTEQGDSAMYLCASSLGLETQYFGPGTRLLVL.

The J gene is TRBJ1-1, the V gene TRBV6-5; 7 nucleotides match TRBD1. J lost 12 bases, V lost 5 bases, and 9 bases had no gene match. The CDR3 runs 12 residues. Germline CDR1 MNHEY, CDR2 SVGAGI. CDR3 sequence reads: CASSRQGRGTFF. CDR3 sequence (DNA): TGTGCCAGCAGTCGACAGGGTAGGGGCACTTTCTTT.

This chain's CDR3 is CASSLAWDRANDEQYF. The CDR3, as DNA: TGTGCCAGCAGCTTGGCCTGGGACAGGGCTAACGACGAGCAGTACTTC. V usage is TRBV5-4 and J usage is TRBJ2-7; TRBD1 matches at 9 bases. V was clipped by 0 bases and J by 5 bases; unmatched bases: 9. Germline CDR1 SGHNT, CDR2 YYREEE (reference sequence). CDR3 length: 16 residues.

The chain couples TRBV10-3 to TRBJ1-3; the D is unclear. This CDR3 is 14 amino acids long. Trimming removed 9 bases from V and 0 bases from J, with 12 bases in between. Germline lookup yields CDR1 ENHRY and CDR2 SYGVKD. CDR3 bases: TGTGCCATTTCTCCAGTAAGCTCTGGAAACACCATATATTTT. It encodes CAISPVSSGNTIYF.

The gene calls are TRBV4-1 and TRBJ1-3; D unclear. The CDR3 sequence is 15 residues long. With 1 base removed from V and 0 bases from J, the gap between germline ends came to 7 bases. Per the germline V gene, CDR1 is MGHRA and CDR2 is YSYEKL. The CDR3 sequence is CASSQVPSSGNTIYF. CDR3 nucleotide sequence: TGCGCCAGCAGCCAAGTCCCTAGCTCTGGAAACACCATATATTTT.

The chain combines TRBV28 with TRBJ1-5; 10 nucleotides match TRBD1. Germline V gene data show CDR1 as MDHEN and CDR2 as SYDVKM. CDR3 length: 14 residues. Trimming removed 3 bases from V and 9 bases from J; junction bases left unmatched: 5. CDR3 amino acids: CASSLMRDRGPQHF. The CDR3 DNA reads TGTGCCAGCAGTTTGATGAGGGACAGGGGGCCCCAGCATTTT.

The DNA for the CDR3 is TGTGCCAGCAACCTAGACACAGGGTCGGAAGAGCAGTACTTC. Its translation: CASNLDTGSEEQYF. This rearrangement joins TRBV6-1 to TRBJ2-7; TRBD1 might be the D (6 bases). Germline lookup yields CDR1 MNHNS and CDR2 SASEGT. The germline V and J ends were trimmed by 7 bases and 7 bases, with 20 bases remaining between them. The CDR3 spans 14 residues.

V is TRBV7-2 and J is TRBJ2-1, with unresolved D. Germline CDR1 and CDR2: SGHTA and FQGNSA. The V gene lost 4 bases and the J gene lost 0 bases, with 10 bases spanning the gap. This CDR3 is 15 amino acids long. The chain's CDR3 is CASSSSYSSYNEQFF. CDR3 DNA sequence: TGTGCCAGCAGCTCCTCCTATAGCTCCTACAATGAGCAGTTCTTC.

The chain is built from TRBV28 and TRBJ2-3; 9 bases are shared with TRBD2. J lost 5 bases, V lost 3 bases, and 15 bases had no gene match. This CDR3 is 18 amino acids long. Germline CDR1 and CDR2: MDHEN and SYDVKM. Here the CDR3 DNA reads TGTGCCAGCAGTTTGGGTAGCCGGCGGGAGGGTTCGGGAGATACGCAGTATTTT. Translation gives CASSLGSRREGSGDTQYF.

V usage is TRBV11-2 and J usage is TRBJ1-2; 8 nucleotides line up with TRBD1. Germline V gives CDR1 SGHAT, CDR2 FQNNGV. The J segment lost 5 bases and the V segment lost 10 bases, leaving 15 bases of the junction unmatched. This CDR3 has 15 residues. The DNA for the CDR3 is TGTGCCACCGGAGGACAGGGCGGGGGAGGGTATGGCTACACCTTC. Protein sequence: CATGGQGGGGYGYTF.

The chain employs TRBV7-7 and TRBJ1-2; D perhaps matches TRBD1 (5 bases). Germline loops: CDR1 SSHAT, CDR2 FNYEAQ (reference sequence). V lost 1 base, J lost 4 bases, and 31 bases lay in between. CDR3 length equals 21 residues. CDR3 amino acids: CASSLVAGRARTNRYLYGYTF. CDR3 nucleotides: TGTGCCAGCAGCTTAGTAGCCGGCAGGGCGCGGACTAATCGATACCTCTATGGCTACACCTTC.

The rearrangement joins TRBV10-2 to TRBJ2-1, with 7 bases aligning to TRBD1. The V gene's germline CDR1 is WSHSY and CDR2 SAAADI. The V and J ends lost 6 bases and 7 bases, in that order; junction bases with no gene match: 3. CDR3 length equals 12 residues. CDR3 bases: TGCGCCAGCAGCCCACAGGGGAATGAGCAGTTCTTC. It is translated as CASSPQGNEQFF.

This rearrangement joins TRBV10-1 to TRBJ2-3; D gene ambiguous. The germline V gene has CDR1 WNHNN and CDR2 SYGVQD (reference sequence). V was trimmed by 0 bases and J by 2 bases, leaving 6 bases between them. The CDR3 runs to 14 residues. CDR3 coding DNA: TGCGCCAGCAGTGAGTCCGGGTTCACAGATACGCAGTATTTT. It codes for CASSESGFTDTQYF.

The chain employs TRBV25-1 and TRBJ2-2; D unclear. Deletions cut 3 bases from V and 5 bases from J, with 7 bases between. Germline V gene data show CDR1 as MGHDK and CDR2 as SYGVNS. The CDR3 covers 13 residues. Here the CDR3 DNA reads TGTGCCAGCAGTGAGCCAGGTACCGGGGAGCTGTTTTTT. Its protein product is CASSEPGTGELFF. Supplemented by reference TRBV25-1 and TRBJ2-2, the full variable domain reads EADIYQTPRYLVIGTGKKITLECSQTMGHDKMYWYQQDPGMELHLIHYSYGVNSTEKGDLSSESTVSRIRTEHFPLTLESARPSHTSQYLCASSEPGTGELFFGEGSRLTVL.

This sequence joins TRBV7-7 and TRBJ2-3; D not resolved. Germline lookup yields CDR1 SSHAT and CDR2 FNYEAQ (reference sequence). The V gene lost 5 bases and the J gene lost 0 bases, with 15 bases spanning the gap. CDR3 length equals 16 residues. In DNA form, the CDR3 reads TGTGCCAGCAGCCCCAGCGCCTCCCGGAGCACAGATACGCAGTATTTT. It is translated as CASSPSASRSTDTQYF.

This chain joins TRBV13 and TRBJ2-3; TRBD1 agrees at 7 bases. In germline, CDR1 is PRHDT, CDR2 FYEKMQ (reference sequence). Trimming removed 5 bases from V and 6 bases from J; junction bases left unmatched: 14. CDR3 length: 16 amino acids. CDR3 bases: TGTGCCAGCAGCACAACCGGGACAGCCCGCCTCGATACGCAGTATTTT. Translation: CASSTTGTARLDTQYF.

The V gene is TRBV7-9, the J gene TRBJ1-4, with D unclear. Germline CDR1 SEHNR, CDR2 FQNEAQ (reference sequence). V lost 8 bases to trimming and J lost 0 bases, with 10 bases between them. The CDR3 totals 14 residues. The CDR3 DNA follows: TGTGCCAGCCCCATGGGAGCAACTAATGAAAAACTGTTTTTT. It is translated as CASPMGATNEKLFF.

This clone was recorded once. CDR3 nucleotides: TGTGCCAGCAGCCCCCGGGCCAGGGAAAACTATGGCTACACCTTC. Its protein is CASSPRARENYGYTF. The chain carries TRBV7-2 and TRBJ1-2; weak D call: TRBD1 (5 bases). The CDR3 runs to 15 residues. Germline values: CDR1 SGHTA, CDR2 FQGNSA. The V and J ends lost 5 bases and 2 bases respectively, with 15 bases between them. Combining the CDR3 with reference TRBV7-2 and TRBJ1-2 gives the whole variable domain GAGVSQSPSNKVTEKGKDVELRCDPISGHTALYWYRQSLGQGLEFLIYFQGNSAPDKSGLPSDRFSAERTGGSVSTLTIQRTQQEDSAVYLCASSPRARENYGYTFGSGTRLTVV.

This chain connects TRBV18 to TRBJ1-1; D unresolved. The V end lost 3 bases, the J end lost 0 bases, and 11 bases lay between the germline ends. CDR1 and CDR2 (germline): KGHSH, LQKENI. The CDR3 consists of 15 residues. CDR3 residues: CASSPLFDLNTEAFF. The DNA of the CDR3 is TGTGCCAGCTCACCCCTGTTTGATCTGAACACTGAAGCTTTCTTT.

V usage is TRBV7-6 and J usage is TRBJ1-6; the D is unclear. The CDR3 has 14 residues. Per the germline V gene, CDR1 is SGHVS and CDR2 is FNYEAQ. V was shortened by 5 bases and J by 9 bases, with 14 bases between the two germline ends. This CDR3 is CASSVSSGSSPLHF. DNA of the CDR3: TGTGCCAGCAGCGTCTCATCGGGAAGTTCACCCCTCCACTTT.

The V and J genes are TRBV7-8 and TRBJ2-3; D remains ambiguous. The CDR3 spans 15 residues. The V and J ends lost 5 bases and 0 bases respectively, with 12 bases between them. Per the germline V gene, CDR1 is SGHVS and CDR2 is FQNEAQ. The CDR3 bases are TGTGCCAGCAGCCAAGCTAGAAGAAGCACAGATACGCAGTATTTT. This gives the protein CASSQARRSTDTQYF. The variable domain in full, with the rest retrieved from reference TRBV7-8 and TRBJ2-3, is GAGVSQSPRYKVAKRGQDVALRCDPISGHVSLFWYQQALGQGPEFLTYFQNEAQLDKSGLPSDRFFAERPEGSVSTLKIQRTQQEDSAVYLCASSQARRSTDTQYFGPGTRLTVL.